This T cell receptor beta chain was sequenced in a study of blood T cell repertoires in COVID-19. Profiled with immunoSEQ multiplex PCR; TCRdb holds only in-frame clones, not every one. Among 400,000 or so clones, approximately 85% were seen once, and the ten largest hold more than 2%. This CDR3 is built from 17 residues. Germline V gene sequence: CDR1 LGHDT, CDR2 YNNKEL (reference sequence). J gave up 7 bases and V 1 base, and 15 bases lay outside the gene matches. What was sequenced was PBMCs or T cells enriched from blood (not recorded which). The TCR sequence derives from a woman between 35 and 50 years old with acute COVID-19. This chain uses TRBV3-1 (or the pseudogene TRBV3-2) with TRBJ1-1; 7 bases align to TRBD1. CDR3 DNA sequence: TGTGCCAGCAGCCAAGCCCCCGGGACAGCCGGGATGGGTGAAGCTTTCTTT. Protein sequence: CASSQAPGTAGMGEAFF.